This T cell receptor (beta chain) derives from a study of regulatory T cells in long-lasting Graves disease. Study-level findings and limits: Researchers reported studying only peripheral blood, not thyroid tissue.

With iRepertoire HTBI primers and Arm-PCR of CDR3 regions, TCR beta libraries were built. TCRdb reprocessed the multiplex PCR reads via MiXCR and lists one record per CDR3 protein. The top ten hold roughly 8.2% of the sample, which has hundreds of thousands of distinct CDR3 sequences, approximately 12% seen once. Time point given: newly diagnosed GD, antithyroid drugs for less than 3 months. The TCR library was made from RNA that had been extracted from PBMCs in TRIzol. Germline loops: CDR1 GTSNPN, CDR2 SVGIG (reference sequence). The CDR3 consists of 17 residues. The germline V and J ends were trimmed by 2 bases and 0 bases, with 16 bases remaining between them. As for this clonotype: Its specificity is not known.

The same sample was also used in a study of T cells in Graves' hyperthyroidism and ophthalmopathy. That study reports: Exclusion followed for patients with uncontrolled infection, other autoimmune disease, pregnancy or lactation. In the first-round RT-PCR of the TCR CDR3, the HTBI primer set was used. In the blood, most expanded thyroid clonotypes above 0.001 appeared as well.

Sample: peripheral blood mononuclear cells (PBMCs), taken at new diagnosis, from a patient treated with antithyroid drugs. This receptor was obtained from a woman in her twenties or thirties with Graves disease. The chain has TRBV30 and TRBJ1-4; no clear D. CDR3 DNA sequence: TGTGCCTGGAGTCCAAGGACGGGATATTCAACTAATGAAAAACTGTTTTTT. Its translation is CAWSPRTGYSTNEKLFF.